This T cell receptor (beta chain) was recovered during a study of blood T cell repertoires in COVID-19. Study at large: There were acute and convalescent COVID-19 samples, and they came from the United States, Italy and Spain. Sample material is recorded as cDNA or gDNA derived from T cells, B-cell-depleted T cells, or PBMCs.

As handled by the study authors: Scientists estimated how many nucleated cells there were by amplifying reference gene primers. The table came from immunoSEQ multiplex PCR; TCRdb's copy has only in-frame clones and leaves some out. The V and J calls and the clone size are those of that table, but D and trimming were determined from the DNA. Of about 72,000 clones in the sample, around 85% are singletons; the top ten hold 35% to 40%. V gave up 4 bases and J gave up 0 bases; unmatched junction bases: 3. This CDR3 spans 14 amino acids. Germline-derived CDR1 and CDR2 are MNHEY and SVGAGI. The chain links TRBV6-5 to TRBJ2-7, with 7 positions matching TRBD1. Sequenced: peripheral blood. This sequence was found in a woman older than 75 with active or convalescent COVID-19. CDR3 loop: CASSLTGNSYEQYF. The CDR3 coding sequence is TGTGCCAGCAGTTTGACAGGGAACTCCTACGAGCAGTACTTC.